The rows below give T cell receptor beta chains drawn from one sample of a study of cytomegalovirus exposure and HLA in healthy donors. Sequencing used immunoSEQ multiplex PCR; TCRdb keeps in-frame clones, though not all of them. Among more than 110,000 clones listed, around 78% were seen once. The sequenced sample consisted of PBMCs. The receptors were sampled from a male donor in good health and CMV-seronegative. Each CDR3 is given with its conserved first and last residue. A D gene is named only where the DNA matches it firmly. Some rows mark clone size as missing; the rest say once, few, many or name a class of expanded clone.

clone_size: once; d_call: NA; j_call: TRBJ1-6; v_call: TRBV19; cdr3_aa: CASSMQDSNSPLHF; cdr3_nt: TGTGCCAGTAGTATGCAGGACTCTAATTCACCCCTCCACTTT
clone_size: NA; d_call: NA; j_call: TRBJ1-6; v_call: TRBV7-2; cdr3_aa: CASSYGGGSPLHF; cdr3_nt: TGTGCCAGCAGCTACGGGGGGGGTTCACCCCTCCACTTT
clone_size: NA; d_call: NA; j_call: TRBJ2-1; v_call: TRBV15; cdr3_aa: CATSRGETVNNEQFF; cdr3_nt: TGTGCCACCAGCAGAGGGGAGACTGTGAACAATGAGCAGTTCTTC
clone_size: NA; d_call: NA; j_call: TRBJ1-1; v_call: TRBV9; cdr3_aa: CASSVGISGGMNTEAFF; cdr3_nt: TGTGCCAGCAGCGTAGGGATCTCCGGGGGGATGAACACTGAAGCTTTCTTT
clone_size: NA; d_call: TRBD1; j_call: TRBJ1-2; v_call: TRBV4-1; cdr3_aa: CASSQGTGEEANYGYTF; cdr3_nt: TGCGCCAGCAGCCAAGGGACAGGGGAGGAGGCTAACTATGGCTACACCTTC
clone_size: NA; d_call: TRBD2; j_call: TRBJ2-7; v_call: TRBV5-4; cdr3_aa: CASSLPGGLHEQYF; cdr3_nt: TGTGCCAGCAGCTTGCCGGGAGGGCTGCACGAGCAGTACTTC
clone_size: NA; d_call: TRBD1; j_call: TRBJ2-7; v_call: TRBV2; cdr3_aa: CASKGSAGQGSEQYF; cdr3_nt: TGTGCCAGCAAAGGTTCGGCGGGACAGGGCTCCGAGCAGTACTTC
clone_size: NA; d_call: TRBD1; j_call: TRBJ2-3; v_call: TRBV4-1; cdr3_aa: CASSQGQGTADTQYF; cdr3_nt: TGCGCCAGCAGCCAAGGACAGGGGACCGCAGATACGCAGTATTTT
clone_size: NA; d_call: NA; j_call: TRBJ1-5; v_call: TRBV15; cdr3_aa: CATSRDGGGNQPQHF; cdr3_nt: TGTGCCACCAGCAGAGATGGGGGCGGCAATCAGCCCCAGCATTTT
clone_size: NA; d_call: NA; j_call: TRBJ1-3; v_call: TRBV11-3; cdr3_aa: CASSLTGNSGNTIYF; cdr3_nt: TGTGCCAGCAGCCTCACAGGGAACTCTGGAAACACCATATATTTT
clone_size: few; d_call: NA; j_call: TRBJ1-1; v_call: TRBV29-1; cdr3_aa: CSVEGRQGPTEAFF; cdr3_nt: TGCAGCGTTGAAGGTAGGCAGGGCCCCACTGAAGCTTTCTTT
clone_size: few; d_call: NA; j_call: TRBJ2-6; v_call: TRBV4-3; cdr3_aa: CASSLSSGANVLTF; cdr3_nt: TGCGCCAGCAGCCTCTCCTCTGGGGCCAACGTCCTGACTTTC
clone_size: few; d_call: TRBD1; j_call: TRBJ1-1; v_call: TRBV18; cdr3_aa: CASSLGGQDQAFF; cdr3_nt: TGTGCCAGCTCACTGGGAGGACAGGATCAAGCTTTCTTT
clone_size: NA; d_call: NA; j_call: TRBJ1-4; v_call: TRBV6-5; cdr3_aa: CASGRSSPTNEKLFF; cdr3_nt: TGTGCCAGTGGTCGGAGTTCACCAACTAATGAAAAACTGTTTTTT
clone_size: NA; d_call: NA; j_call: TRBJ1-6; v_call: TRBV6-1; cdr3_aa: CASRIDRNNSPLHF; cdr3_nt: TGTGCCAGCAGGATAGACAGGAATAATTCACCCCTCCACTTT
clone_size: NA; d_call: TRBD1; j_call: TRBJ1-4; v_call: TRBV10-3; cdr3_aa: CAISEAGTAEGEKLFF; cdr3_nt: TGTGCCATCAGTGAGGCTGGGACAGCAGAGGGGGAAAAACTGTTTTTT
clone_size: few; d_call: NA; j_call: TRBJ1-4; v_call: TRBV6-4; cdr3_aa: CASREYRERVEKLFF; cdr3_nt: TGTGCCAGCAGGGAATACAGGGAACGGGTTGAAAAACTGTTTTTT
clone_size: NA; d_call: NA; j_call: TRBJ2-7; v_call: TRBV27; cdr3_aa: CASSLGSGAYEQYF; cdr3_nt: TGTGCCAGCAGTTTAGGATCAGGGGCCTACGAGCAGTACTTC
clone_size: NA; d_call: TRBD1; j_call: TRBJ1-6; v_call: TRBV9; cdr3_aa: CASSAGTGLSPLHF; cdr3_nt: TGTGCCAGCAGCGCCGGGACAGGGCTTTCACCCCTCCACTTT
clone_size: NA; d_call: NA; j_call: TRBJ2-5; v_call: TRBV5-6; cdr3_aa: CASSFYLAGGIQETQYF; cdr3_nt: TGTGCCAGCAGCTTCTATCTCGCGGGCGGAATCCAAGAGACCCAGTACTTC
clone_size: NA; d_call: TRBD2; j_call: TRBJ2-3; v_call: TRBV12-5; cdr3_aa: CASAFAVGLAGGDTQYF; cdr3_nt: TGTGCTAGTGCTTTCGCCGTAGGACTAGCGGGAGGCGATACGCAGTATTTT
clone_size: NA; d_call: NA; j_call: TRBJ1-2; v_call: TRBV30; cdr3_aa: CAWSWLTNYGYTF; cdr3_nt: TGTGCCTGGAGTTGGCTGACTAACTATGGCTACACCTTC
clone_size: NA; d_call: TRBD2; j_call: TRBJ2-7; v_call: TRBV7-6; cdr3_aa: CASSLGTSGRAVGEQYF; cdr3_nt: TGTGCCAGCAGCTTGGGGACTAGCGGGAGGGCAGTCGGCGAGCAGTACTTC
clone_size: few; d_call: TRBD2; j_call: TRBJ2-7; v_call: TRBV4-1; cdr3_aa: CASSQEGGLAPYEQYF; cdr3_nt: TGCGCCAGCAGCCAAGAGGGGGGACTAGCGCCCTACGAGCAGTACTTC
clone_size: NA; d_call: TRBD1; j_call: TRBJ1-3; v_call: TRBV9; cdr3_aa: CASSLDRDSGNTIYF; cdr3_nt: TGTGCCAGCAGCCTAGACAGGGACTCTGGAAACACCATATATTTT
clone_size: once; d_call: TRBD1; j_call: TRBJ1-1; v_call: TRBV5-1; cdr3_aa: CASSFFAGGETEAFF; cdr3_nt: TGCGCCAGCAGCTTTTTCGCAGGGGGTGAAACTGAAGCTTTCTTT
clone_size: NA; d_call: TRBD1; j_call: TRBJ2-6; v_call: TRBV5-4; cdr3_aa: CASSNPGGVPLSGANVLTF; cdr3_nt: TGTGCCAGCAGCAATCCAGGGGGTGTTCCTCTCTCTGGGGCCAACGTCCTGACTTTC
clone_size: few; d_call: NA; j_call: TRBJ1-3; v_call: TRBV6-6; cdr3_aa: CASSSGQGSGNTIYF; cdr3_nt: TGTGCCAGCAGTTCTGGTCAGGGCTCTGGAAACACCATATATTTT
clone_size: NA; d_call: TRBD1; j_call: TRBJ1-3; v_call: TRBV11-2; cdr3_aa: CASSLWGQGSGNTIYF; cdr3_nt: TGTGCCAGCAGCTTATGGGGACAGGGCTCTGGAAACACCATATATTTT
clone_size: NA; d_call: NA; j_call: TRBJ1-1; v_call: TRBV18; cdr3_aa: CASSSQGGPEAFF; cdr3_nt: TGTGCCAGCTCCTCTCAGGGAGGGCCTGAAGCTTTCTTT
clone_size: few; d_call: NA; j_call: TRBJ2-2; v_call: TRBV5-4; cdr3_aa: CASRLEGKAGELFF; cdr3_nt: TGTGCCAGCAGACTGGAGGGGAAGGCCGGGGAGCTGTTTTTT
clone_size: NA; d_call: NA; j_call: TRBJ2-5; v_call: TRBV19; cdr3_aa: CASSMAGWETQYF; cdr3_nt: TGTGCCAGTAGTATGGCAGGTTGGGAGACCCAGTACTTC
clone_size: NA; d_call: NA; j_call: TRBJ2-3; v_call: TRBV9; cdr3_aa: CASSLDTTGGLRDTQYF; cdr3_nt: TGTGCCAGCAGCCTAGACACTACTGGCGGCCTCCGCGATACGCAGTATTTT
clone_size: NA; d_call: NA; j_call: TRBJ2-7; v_call: TRBV5-1; cdr3_aa: CASSLYPIAEDGKPYEQYF; cdr3_nt: TGCGCCAGCAGCTTGTATCCTATTGCGGAGGACGGAAAACCCTACGAGCAGTACTTC
clone_size: NA; d_call: NA; j_call: TRBJ2-1; v_call: TRBV11-2; cdr3_aa: CASSFSGQGSYNEQFF; cdr3_nt: TGTGCCAGCAGCTTTTCAGGGCAGGGCTCCTACAATGAGCAGTTCTTC
clone_size: NA; d_call: NA; j_call: TRBJ1-6; v_call: TRBV5-1; cdr3_aa: CASSLNRASSYNSPLHF; cdr3_nt: TGCGCCAGCAGCTTGAACAGGGCCTCCTCCTATAATTCACCCCTCCACTTT
clone_size: few; d_call: NA; j_call: TRBJ2-2; v_call: TRBV7-9; cdr3_aa: CASSLLNTGELFF; cdr3_nt: TGTGCCAGCAGCTTATTAAATACCGGGGAGCTGTTTTTT
clone_size: NA; d_call: TRBD1; j_call: TRBJ1-2; v_call: TRBV30; cdr3_aa: CAWIPHLDRDRYTF; cdr3_nt: TGTGCCTGGATTCCTCATCTCGACAGGGACCGCTACACCTTC
clone_size: NA; d_call: NA; j_call: TRBJ2-7; v_call: TRBV9; cdr3_aa: CASSVGSDSYEQYF; cdr3_nt: TGTGCCAGCAGCGTAGGCTCAGACTCCTACGAGCAGTACTTC
clone_size: NA; d_call: NA; j_call: TRBJ2-7; v_call: TRBV9; cdr3_aa: CASSPHLAYEQYF; cdr3_nt: TGTGCCAGCAGCCCCCACCTCGCGTACGAGCAGTACTTC
clone_size: once; d_call: TRBD1; j_call: TRBJ1-2; v_call: TRBV7-2; cdr3_aa: CASSPRAGTGDGYTF; cdr3_nt: TGTGCCAGCAGCCCTAGAGCCGGGACAGGCGATGGCTACACCTTC
clone_size: NA; d_call: TRBD1; j_call: TRBJ2-7; v_call: TRBV9; cdr3_aa: CASSVSGTGGFEQYF; cdr3_nt: TGTGCCAGCAGCGTATCCGGGACAGGGGGCTTCGAGCAGTACTTC